This T cell receptor beta chain was recovered during a study of shared clonotypes between healthy human individuals. Study information: The study used three CD4 naive, three CD4 memory, two CD8 naive and one CD8 memory plate per donor.

As to this clone: Different DNA sequences within this sample yield the same CDR3.

Source study methods: As immunoSEQ supplied junction-only sequences (without quality scores), filtering differed. Using immunoSEQ multiplex PCR, the repertoire was profiled, and TCRdb retains in-frame clones only, with some absent. That table supplies the V and J calls and clone size; D and trimming were determined from the DNA. The sample contains roughly 2 million clones, roughly 96% of which appear only once. CDR3 length: 14 amino acids. CDR1 is SGDLS, CDR2 YYNGEE, per germline. Trimming pared 0 bases from V and 1 base from J, leaving 7 bases between. From CD4+ cells came CD45RA+ naive and CD45RA-negative memory subsets.

The receptor was isolated from a man aged 18 to 30 in good health. The specimen was naive CD4+ T cells sorted from blood. Noted subset: CD45RA+ positively selected. The chain links TRBV9 to TRBJ2-5; D call uncertain. CDR3 region: CASSVGGSQETQYF. CDR3 DNA sequence: TGTGCCAGCAGCGTAGGGGGATCCCAAGAGACCCAGTACTTC.